This T cell receptor (beta chain) was observed in a study of Graves' ophthalmopathy and Graves' hyperthyroidism. Study summary: Where ophthalmopathy was absent within 18 months of follow-up, hyperthyroidism was stable.

V was shortened by 1 base and J by 0 bases, with 7 bases between the two germline ends. Germline loops: CDR1 DFQATT, CDR2 SNEGSKA (reference sequence). The CDR3 is 15 amino acids. Among the exclusions were patients with other autoimmune diseases, uncontrolled infections, pregnancy or lactation. Overall study results and limits: The model's ophthalmopathy progression predictions had about 71% sensitivity and 72.22% specificity.

This clonotype was detected ten times or more. Its matching antigen is unknown. Beta-chain TCR CDR3 regions were amplified from RNA transcripts. Second-round multiplex PCR came after first-round RT-PCR with HTBI primers. TCRdb ran MiXCR on the multiplex PCR reads and lists one entry per CDR3 protein. The repertoire has roughly 1.1 million distinct CDR3 sequences, 35% to 45% of them found once; the top ten carry around 10%. The rearrangement joins TRBV20-1 to TRBJ1-6; no clear D. The material sequenced was peripheral blood or thyroid tissue (not recorded which). This TCR was recovered from an adult man with Graves' hyperthyroidism. The CDR3 loop reads CSARADISYNSPLHF. The CDR3 nucleotides are TGCAGTGCTAGAGCAGATATCTCCTATAATTCACCCCTCCACTTT.